A single sample is the source of the 6 T cell receptor beta chains below, sequenced in a study of CD8 T cells in Susac syndrome. About 0.5 to 1 ug RNA was reverse transcribed with random hexamers. Via MiXCR, TCRdb re-called the immunoSEQ multiplex PCR reads, giving one row per CDR3 protein. This table holds about 240,000 distinct CDR3 sequences, almost 97% found once. Material for sequencing was CD4+ T cells from PBMCs. The receptors derive from a human donor with Susac syndrome.

The chain employs TRBV27 and TRBJ2-5; D is undetermined. The CDR3 loop spans 14 amino acids. Per germline, CDR1 MNHEY and CDR2 SMNVEV (reference sequence). V lost 8 bases to trimming and J lost 2 bases, with 15 bases between them. The DNA of the CDR3 is TGTGCCAGCGTCCACCGACCAAGTCAAGAGACCCAGTACTTC. Amino acid sequence: CASVHRPSQETQYF.

This chain joins TRBV29-1 and TRBJ1-2; possible D gene TRBD1, 5 bases. This CDR3 region has 13 residues. V lost 7 bases and J lost 4, with 16 bases in between. Germline lookup yields CDR1 SQVTM and CDR2 ANQGSEA. CDR3 in amino acids: CSADSGTLYGYTF. DNA for the CDR3: TGCAGCGCCGACAGCGGAACCCTCTATGGCTACACCTTC. Filled out from reference TRBV29-1 and TRBJ1-2, the complete variable domain reads SAVISQKPSRDICQRGTSLTIQCQVDSQVTMMFWYRQQPGQSLTLIATANQGSEATYESGFVIDKFPISRPNLTFSTLTVSNMSPEDSSIYLCSADSGTLYGYTFGSGTRLTVV.

For the CDR3, the DNA is TGTGCCAGCAGATTAGCGGGAGGCGAGACCCAGTACTTC. This sequence encodes CASRLAGGETQYF. The gene calls are TRBV27 and TRBJ2-5; TRBD2 agrees at 10 bases. Germline V CDR1 and CDR2: MNHEY, SMNVEV (reference sequence). V lost 6 bases and J lost 5; bases outside the gene matches: 3. The CDR3 runs to 13 residues.

The chain uses TRBV7-2 and TRBJ1-5; D gene ambiguous. There are 16 residues in the CDR3. Germline V gene lookup returns CDR1 SGHTA and CDR2 FQGNSA. Trimming shortened V by 1 base and J by 6 bases, and 16 bases separated the two germline ends. The CDR3 nucleotides read TGTGCCAGCAGCTTAGTCCGCGACACCGCCGGTCAGCCCCAGCATTTT. Translated: CASSLVRDTAGQPQHF.

The chain couples TRBV29-1 to TRBJ2-3, with D perhaps TRBD1 (5 bases). The CDR3 spans 13 residues. V was clipped by 7 bases and J by 10 bases, with 21 bases between them. Germline V gene sequence: CDR1 SQVTM, CDR2 ANQGSEA. The DNA of the CDR3 is TGCAGCGAATCAGGGAATAATATCGGAGCGCAGTATTTT. This translates into CSESGNNIGAQYF.

This clonotype showed up just once. The rearrangement links TRBV5-1 to TRBJ2-3; TRBD2 agrees at 9 bases. V was clipped by 0 bases and J by 4 bases; unmatched bases: 15. From germline, CDR1 is SGHRS and CDR2 YFSETQ. The CDR3 consists of 19 residues. For the CDR3, the DNA is TGCGCCAGCAGCTTGGACCTCGTACCGGCGGGAGGGCAAGCAGATACGCAGTATTTT. It encodes CASSLDLVPAGGQADTQYF.